This entry lists 25 T cell receptor beta chains sequenced from one sample in a study of T-cell memory formation after mild COVID-19. TCRdb ran MiXCR on the 5' RACE reads and lists one entry per CDR3 protein. Of approximately 490,000 distinct CDR3 sequences in the sample, around 20% were seen once. The source material was PBMCs or a T cell subset sorted from them (not recorded which). The receptors originated from an adult woman who had mild COVID-19 (a few samples of this study predate the infection). Cell type and time point are not known.

The rearrangement links TRBV7-8 to TRBJ2-7; D unclear. CDR1 is SGHVS, CDR2 FQNEAQ, per germline. This CDR3 region has 12 residues. V was shortened by 5 bases and J by 9 bases, with 14 bases between the two germline ends. CDR3 residues: CASSEHSWGQYF. CDR3 sequence (DNA): TGTGCCAGCAGCGAACACTCCTGGGGGCAGTACTTC.

This clonotype was detected many times. The rearrangement joins TRBV6-5 to TRBJ2-2; D is possibly TRBD2 (6 bases). CDR3 length equals 14 residues. The V gene's germline CDR1 is MNHEY and CDR2 SVGAGI. Trimming left V 3 bases short and J 8 bases short, with 13 bases between. CDR3: CASSYRASDGELFF. The CDR3 region has the DNA TGTGCCAGCAGTTATCGGGCTAGCGATGGGGAGCTGTTTTTT.

This rearrangement joins TRBV7-9 to TRBJ2-2; 12 bases fit TRBD2. Trimming cost V 7 bases and J 5 bases; bases outside gene matches: 8. Germline V gene lookup returns CDR1 SEHNR and CDR2 FQNEAQ (reference sequence). The CDR3 spans 16 residues. CDR3 DNA sequence: TGTGCCAGCATCCTTTGGACTAGCGGGGTAACCGGGGAGCTGTTTTTT. It encodes CASILWTSGVTGELFF.

This clonotype has just a few counts. The chain joins TRBV6-5 to TRBJ1-1, with D possibly matching TRBD1 (5 bases). In germline, CDR1 is MNHEY, CDR2 SVGAGI. V was pared by 7 bases and J by 5 bases, with 17 bases between. The CDR3 covers 14 residues. This CDR3 is CASTPPGGRTEAFF. CDR3 coding DNA: TGTGCCAGCACTCCCCCGGGGGGAAGGACTGAAGCTTTCTTT.

The rearrangement links TRBV2 to TRBJ1-2; no firm D call. The CDR3 contains 12 residues. Germline V CDR1 and CDR2: SNHLY, FYNNEI. The V end was cut by 3 bases, the J end by 4 bases, with 6 bases between. The CDR3, as DNA: TGTGCCAGCAGTGACAGCATCTATGGCTACACCTTC. This encodes CASSDSIYGYTF.

This clonotype turned up a few times. CDR3: CASSLGQHSYNEQFF. CDR3 nucleotide sequence: TGCGCCAGCAGCTTGGGACAGCACTCCTACAATGAGCAGTTCTTC. The chain links TRBV5-1 to TRBJ2-1; D perhaps matches TRBD1 (5 bases). This CDR3 spans 15 amino acids. Between the trimmed V and J ends, which lost 0 bases and 0 bases, there was a span of 7 bases. Germline-derived CDR1 and CDR2 are SGHRS and YFSETQ.

The chain joins TRBV24-1 to TRBJ2-1; either TRBD1 or TRBD2 may fit D (5 bases each). The V and J ends lost 2 bases and 7 bases respectively, with 20 bases between them. There are 17 residues in the CDR3. The germline V gene has CDR1 KGHDR and CDR2 SFDVKD. CDR3 region: CATSDSSGLRGWNEQFF. The CDR3 nucleotides read TGTGCCACCAGTGATTCCTCAGGGCTGAGGGGTTGGAATGAGCAGTTCTTC.

The chain carries TRBV5-5 and TRBJ1-1; a weak D match, TRBD1 (6 bases). V lost 7 bases and J 1 base, leaving 17 bases between the germline ends. Germline V lookup: CDR1 SGHKS, CDR2 YYEKEE (reference sequence). The CDR3 has 15 residues. DNA for the CDR3: TGTGCCAGCTCCGCCGGGGGGGCCGGGAACACTGAAGCTTTCTTT. As protein: CASSAGGAGNTEAFF.

This clonotype showed up just a few times. This sequence joins TRBV6-6 and TRBJ2-5; D might be TRBD2 (5 bases). Between the trimmed V and J ends, which lost 2 bases and 2 bases, there was a span of 12 bases. The CDR3 contains 15 residues. Looked up from germline, CDR1 is MNHNY and CDR2 is SVGAGI (reference sequence). CDR3 loop: CASSYLRTVQETQYF. For the CDR3, the DNA is TGTGCCAGCAGTTACCTCCGGACTGTACAAGAGACCCAGTACTTC.

This clonotype was observed a few times. This chain links TRBV18 with TRBJ2-7, with D hard to call. Germline loops: CDR1 KGHSH, CDR2 LQKENI. Trimming took off 2 bases at V and 3 bases at J, with 8 bases between the two ends. The CDR3 extends over 13 amino acids. Here the CDR3 reads CASSPGSLYEQYF. In nucleotides, the CDR3 is TGTGCCAGCTCACCAGGCAGTCTCTACGAGCAGTACTTC. Drawing the rest from reference TRBV18 and TRBJ2-7, the complete variable domain is NAGVMQNPRHLVRRRGQEARLRCSPMKGHSHVYWYRQLPEEGLKFMVYLQKENIIDESGMPKERFSAEFPKEGPSILRIQQVVRGDSAAYFCASSPGSLYEQYFGPGTRLTVT.

The CDR3 loop is CASSSTGGSESHEQYF. CDR3 DNA sequence: TGTGCCAGCAGCTCTACCGGGGGTAGCGAGAGCCACGAGCAGTACTTC. The chain is built from TRBV11-2 and TRBJ2-7; the D gene is possibly TRBD2 (6 bases). The germline V and J ends were trimmed by 4 bases and 5 bases, with 21 bases remaining between them. There are 16 residues in the CDR3. Looked up from germline, CDR1 is SGHAT and CDR2 is FQNNGV.

V and J are TRBV20-1 and TRBJ2-5; maybe TRBD1 (5 bases). This CDR3 is 15 amino acids long. Trimming removed 5 bases at V and 0 bases at J, with 16 bases between. Germline lookup yields CDR1 DFQATT and CDR2 SNEGSKA (reference sequence). The CDR3 is CSAGAAGWDQETQYF. CDR3 nucleotide sequence: TGCAGTGCTGGGGCCGCCGGTTGGGACCAAGAGACCCAGTACTTC.

As to this clonotype: This may stem from a read error, because a much larger clone lies one nucleotide away. The chain carries TRBV3-1 and TRBJ2-2; possibly TRBD1 or TRBD2 for D (5 bases each). With 9 bases removed from V and 6 bases from J, the gap between germline ends came to 17 bases. The CDR3 has 14 residues. CDR1 and CDR2 from the germline V gene are LGHDT and YNNKEL (reference sequence). In DNA, the CDR3 is TGTGCCAGTCAGCGAGGGGTCAACCCCGGGGAGCTGTTTTTT. It translates to CASQRGVNPGELFF.

This clonotype appeared a few times. This chain connects TRBV2 to TRBJ2-1; 10 bases fit TRBD2. This CDR3 contains 16 residues. The V and J ends lost 6 bases and 4 bases, in that order; junction bases with no gene match: 9. Per the germline V gene, CDR1 is SNHLY and CDR2 is FYNNEI. CDR3 nucleotide sequence: TGTGCCAGCAGACCCTCTAGCGGGAGAGCGTACAATGAGCAGTTCTTC. It encodes CASRPSSGRAYNEQFF.

Many counts were recorded for this clonotype. The chain combines TRBV5-1 with TRBJ2-7; D unclear. Germline-derived CDR1 and CDR2 are SGHRS and YFSETQ. This CDR3 comprises 15 residues. V was shortened by 1 base and J by 2 bases, with 13 bases between the two germline ends. CDR3 in amino acids: CASSLKLDPTYEQYF. The CDR3 DNA reads as TGCGCCAGCAGCTTGAAATTGGACCCTACCTACGAGCAGTACTTC.

This clonotype has just a few counts. J is TRBJ2-7 and V is TRBV6-5; possibly TRBD1 or TRBD2 for D (5 bases each). Trimming cost V 5 bases and J 2 bases, with 19 bases left between them. From germline, CDR1 is MNHEY and CDR2 SVGAGI. The CDR3 spans 16 residues. In DNA form, the CDR3 reads TGTGCCAGCAGTAAGGATCGGGACCCCCGACCCTACGAGCAGTACTTC. Translating it yields CASSKDRDPRPYEQYF.

This chain uses TRBV19 with TRBJ2-7; D not resolved. The germline V gene has CDR1 LNHDA and CDR2 SQIVND (reference sequence). Trimming cost V 5 bases and J 4 bases, with 15 bases left between them. CDR3 length: 14 residues. DNA of the CDR3: TGTGCCAGTAGTCCCCTCGGGTCGGTTTACGAGCAGTACTTC. This translates into CASSPLGSVYEQYF.

This clonotype has a count of ten or more. This sequence joins TRBV7-6 and TRBJ2-3; 9 bases line up with TRBD2. Germline loops: CDR1 SGHVS, CDR2 FNYEAQ. The CDR3 covers 15 residues. V trimming: 5 bases; J trimming: 0 bases; junction bases outside the gene matches: 3. The CDR3 DNA reads as TGTGCCAGCAGCCCTAGCGGGGCTAGCACAGATACGCAGTATTTT. This sequence encodes CASSPSGASTDTQYF.

DNA of the CDR3: TGTGCCAGCAGCTCCCGAAGGGGGGGGCAGGGGGAGACCCAGTACTTC. It yields the protein CASSSRRGGQGETQYF. V and J are TRBV11-2 and TRBJ2-5; TRBD2 is a possible D gene (7 bases). The CDR3 contains 16 residues. CDR1 and CDR2 (germline): SGHAT, FQNNGV. Deletions cut 4 bases from V and 5 bases from J, with 20 bases between.

The chain has TRBV5-5 and TRBJ1-1; D not certain. Germline V gene sequence: CDR1 SGHKS, CDR2 YYEKEE (reference sequence). The CDR3 extends over 13 amino acids. V dropped 0 bases and J dropped 2 bases, with 5 bases sitting between them. The CDR3 region has the DNA TGTGCCAGCAGCTTGGATCATAACACTGAAGCTTTCTTT. Translating gives CASSLDHNTEAFF.

This clonotype was counted between two and nine times. V is TRBV6-6 and J is TRBJ2-3; D perhaps matches TRBD2 (5 bases). V was pared by 10 bases and J by 0 bases, with 20 bases between. This CDR3 comprises 16 residues. Per germline, CDR1 MNHNY and CDR2 SVGAGI (reference sequence). CDR3 bases: TGTGCCACTAGAGCCCACGGGATCCCTAGCACAGATACGCAGTATTTT. Amino acid sequence: CATRAHGIPSTDTQYF.

This clonotype was counted only a few times. The chain links TRBV3-1 to TRBJ2-1, with D uncertain. In germline, CDR1 is LGHDT, CDR2 YNNKEL (reference sequence). The V and J ends lost 1 base and 0 bases respectively, with 7 bases between them. The CDR3 loop spans 15 amino acids. The CDR3: CASSQGWSSYNEQFF. The CDR3 nucleotides are TGTGCCAGCAGCCAAGGGTGGAGCTCCTACAATGAGCAGTTCTTC.

This clonotype has a handful of counts. This rearrangement joins TRBV12-3 or TRBV12-4 to TRBJ1-1; D is undetermined. V dropped 3 bases and J dropped 2 bases, with 13 bases sitting between them. The CDR3 sequence is 15 residues long. The CDR3 region has the DNA TGTGCCAGCAGTTTGAACCGGTTTCCAAACACTGAAGCTTTCTTT. Translating it yields CASSLNRFPNTEAFF.

This clonotype was found a few times. This chain uses TRBV12-3 or TRBV12-4 with TRBJ1-1; D uncertain. V lost 2 bases, J lost 0 bases, and 10 bases lay in between. The CDR3 spans 15 residues. As DNA, the CDR3 is TGTGCCAGCAGTTTAATATCCTCTATGAACACTGAAGCTTTCTTT. Translated: CASSLISSMNTEAFF.

The chain uses TRBV24-1 and TRBJ2-3; no clear D. V lost 3 bases, J lost 2 bases, and 14 bases lay in between. The CDR3 is 16 residues long. CDR1 is KGHDR, CDR2 SFDVKD, per germline. This CDR3 reads CATSDVMGIPTDTQYF. The CDR3 DNA reads TGTGCCACCAGTGATGTGATGGGGATACCCACAGATACGCAGTATTTT.